This entry features one TCR beta chain sequence. As processed by the authors: Reference gene primers were amplified, and this amplification served to estimate nucleated cell counts. The data were produced by immunoSEQ multiplex PCR, yet TCRdb's version contains in-frame clones alone and is incomplete. That table gives V, J and clone size, and the DNA gave D and trimming. The table records approximately 100,000 clones, around 79% of them present only once. The data were obtained in a study of blood T cell repertoires in COVID-19. Study summary: The origin of the acute and convalescent COVID-19 samples was the United States, Italy and Spain. T cells, B-cell-depleted T cells, or PBMCs supplied cDNA or gDNA.

The CDR3 consists of 14 residues. Germline V gives CDR1 ENHRY, CDR2 SYGVKD. V shed 3 bases and J shed 4 bases, with 10 bases lying between them. Material for sequencing was peripheral blood. The sequence was collected from a man between 65 and 79 years old with active or convalescent COVID-19. The chain joins TRBV10-3 to TRBJ1-3; weak D call: TRBD1 (5 bases). CDR3 amino acids: CAISDRGSGNTIYF. The CDR3 region has the DNA TGTGCCATCAGTGATAGGGGTTCGGGAAACACCATATATTTT.